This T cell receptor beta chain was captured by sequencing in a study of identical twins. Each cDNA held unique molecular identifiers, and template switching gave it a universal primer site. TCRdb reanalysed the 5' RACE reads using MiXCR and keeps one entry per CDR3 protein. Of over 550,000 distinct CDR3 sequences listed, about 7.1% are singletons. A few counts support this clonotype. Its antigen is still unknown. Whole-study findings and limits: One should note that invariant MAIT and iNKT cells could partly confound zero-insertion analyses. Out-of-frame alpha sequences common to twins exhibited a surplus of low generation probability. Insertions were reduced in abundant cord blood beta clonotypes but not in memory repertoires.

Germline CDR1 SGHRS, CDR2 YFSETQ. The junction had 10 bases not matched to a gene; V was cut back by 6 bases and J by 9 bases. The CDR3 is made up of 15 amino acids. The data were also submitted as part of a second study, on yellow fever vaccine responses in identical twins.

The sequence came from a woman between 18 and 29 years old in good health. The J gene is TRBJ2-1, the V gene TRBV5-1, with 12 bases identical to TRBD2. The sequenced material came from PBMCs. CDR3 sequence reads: CASTPSTSGRGEQFF. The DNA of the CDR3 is TGCGCCAGCACGCCCTCGACTAGCGGGAGAGGTGAGCAGTTCTTC.